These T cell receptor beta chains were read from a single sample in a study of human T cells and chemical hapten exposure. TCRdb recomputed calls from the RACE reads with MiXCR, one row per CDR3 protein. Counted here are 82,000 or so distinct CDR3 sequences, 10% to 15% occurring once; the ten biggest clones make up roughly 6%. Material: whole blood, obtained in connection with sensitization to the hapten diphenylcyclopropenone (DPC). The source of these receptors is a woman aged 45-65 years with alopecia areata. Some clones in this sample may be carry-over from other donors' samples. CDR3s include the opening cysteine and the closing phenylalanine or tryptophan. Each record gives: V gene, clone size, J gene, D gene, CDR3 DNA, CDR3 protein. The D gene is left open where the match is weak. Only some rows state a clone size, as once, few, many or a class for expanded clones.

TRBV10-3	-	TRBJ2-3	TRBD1	TGTGCCATCAGGACAGGGAGCACAGATACGCAGTATTTT	CAIRTGSTDTQYF
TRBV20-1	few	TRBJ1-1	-	TGCAGTGCTAGTCCGGGACGGGTGAACACTGAAGCTTTCTTT	CSASPGRVNTEAFF
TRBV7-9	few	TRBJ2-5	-	TGTGCCAGCAGCTACTCTAGCGACCAAGAGACCCAGTACTTC	CASSYSSDQETQYF
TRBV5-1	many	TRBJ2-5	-	TGCGCCAGCAGTTTGGCTACACAAGAGACCCAGTACTTC	CASSLATQETQYF
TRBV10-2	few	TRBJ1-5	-	TGCGCCAGCGGGGGCAATCAGCCCCAGCATTTT	CASGGNQPQHF
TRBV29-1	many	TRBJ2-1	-	TGCAGCGTTGAGAGGGCGTTCGGGGGAACTGAGCAGTTCTTC	CSVERAFGGTEQFF
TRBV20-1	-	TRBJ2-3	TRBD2	TGCAGTGCACAACTAGCGGGAGGAACAGATACGCAGTATTTT	CSAQLAGGTDTQYF
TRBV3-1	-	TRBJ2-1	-	TGTGCCAGCAGCCATACGGAGCTAGCATACAATGAGCAGTTCTTC	CASSHTELAYNEQFF
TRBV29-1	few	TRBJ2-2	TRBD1	TGCAGCGTTGAAAGGACAGGCTACACCGGGGAGCTGTTTTTT	CSVERTGYTGELFF
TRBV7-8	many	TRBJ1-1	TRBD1	TGTGCCAGCAGCTTAGTTTACAGGGGCCCTGAAGCTTTCTTT	CASSLVYRGPEAFF
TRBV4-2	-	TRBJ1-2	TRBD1	TGTGCCAGCAGCCGAGGGACAGTGATGGATGGAGGCTACACCTTC	CASSRGTVMDGGYTF
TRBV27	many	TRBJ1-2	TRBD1	TGTGCCAGCAGTTTATGGGGGGACAGGGGTTCCGGCTACACCTTC	CASSLWGDRGSGYTF
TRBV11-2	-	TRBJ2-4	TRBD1	TGTGCCAGCAGCTTAGTCGGGACAGACCCCAAAAACATTCAGTACTTC	CASSLVGTDPKNIQYF
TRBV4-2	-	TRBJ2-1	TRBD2	TGTGCCAGCAGCCGAGGAGCGGGGTTCAATGAGCAGTTCTTC	CASSRGAGFNEQFF
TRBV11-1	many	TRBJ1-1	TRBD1	TGTGCCAGCAGCCCCTGGACAGGGATTAACACTGAAGCTTTCTTT	CASSPWTGINTEAFF
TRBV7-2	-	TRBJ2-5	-	TGTGCCAGCAGCCTAAACGGGGCCTTAGACGGGGAGACCCAGTACTTC	CASSLNGALDGETQYF
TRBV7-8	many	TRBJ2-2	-	TGTGCCAGCAGCCTCGGAGGAACCGGGGATCTGTTTTTT	CASSLGGTGDLFF
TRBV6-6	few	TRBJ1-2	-	TGTGCCAGCAGTTACGAAGGGGCCCGGAGGGTGTATGGCTACACCTTC	CASSYEGARRVYGYTF
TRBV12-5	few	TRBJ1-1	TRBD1	TGTGCTAGTGGTTTGGTACAATGGACAGGGGAACGAATTATGAACACTGAAGCTTTCTTT	CASGLVQWTGERIMNTEAFF
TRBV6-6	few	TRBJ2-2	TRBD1	TGTGCCAGCAGTTACTCCGCCGGGACAGGGTTCACCGGGGAGCTGTTTTTT	CASSYSAGTGFTGELFF
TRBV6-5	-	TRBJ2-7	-	TGTGCCAGCAGTTTGGGGTCAGTAATATCCTACGAGCAGTACTTC	CASSLGSVISYEQYF
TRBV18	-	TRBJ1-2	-	TGTGCCAGCTCCGAGACATCAGACTATGGCTACACCTTC	CASSETSDYGYTF
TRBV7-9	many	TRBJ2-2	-	TGTGCCAGCAGCTTACTCCGACCCACGAACACCGGGGAGCTGTTTTTT	CASSLLRPTNTGELFF
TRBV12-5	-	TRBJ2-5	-	TGTGCTAGTGGTTTGCCCCAACAAGAGACCCAGTACTTC	CASGLPQQETQYF
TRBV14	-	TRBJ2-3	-	TGTGCCAGCAGCGGGACACTGGGGAGCACAGATACGCAGTATTTT	CASSGTLGSTDTQYF
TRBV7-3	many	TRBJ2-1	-	TGTGCCAGCAGCTTAACGGGGTTGAGTAGCGGAGGGAATGAGCAGTTCTTC	CASSLTGLSSGGNEQFF
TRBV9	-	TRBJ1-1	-	TGTGCCAGCAGCGTGAATCTAGGCACTGAAGCTTTCTTT	CASSVNLGTEAFF
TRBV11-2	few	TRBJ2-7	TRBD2	TGTGCCAGCAGCCCCGCGGGGGGGAGCGGGACGTACGAGCAGTACTTC	CASSPAGGSGTYEQYF
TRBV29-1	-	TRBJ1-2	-	TGCAGCGTTGAAGATAGGGGGGACTATGGCTACACCTTC	CSVEDRGDYGYTF
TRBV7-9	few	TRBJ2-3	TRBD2	TGTGCCAGCAGCTTTAGCGGGAGGGCAGATACGCAGTATTTT	CASSFSGRADTQYF
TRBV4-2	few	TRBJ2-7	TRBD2	TGTGCCAGCAGCCAAGATCCCGGGACTAGCTACGAGCAGTACTTC	CASSQDPGTSYEQYF
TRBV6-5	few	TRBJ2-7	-	TGTGCCAGCAGCCCCGGGACTTGGCGAAGTACCTACGAGCAGTACTTC	CASSPGTWRSTYEQYF
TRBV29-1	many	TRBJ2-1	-	TGCAGCGCTGGATCGAGCTCCTACAATGAGCAGTTCTTC	CSAGSSSYNEQFF
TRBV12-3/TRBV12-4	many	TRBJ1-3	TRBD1	TGTGCCAGCAGTTTGGCCCAGGGGGCGCTTGGAAACACCATATATTTT	CASSLAQGALGNTIYF
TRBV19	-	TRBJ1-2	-	TGTGCCAGTAGTATTCCACAGCGTCCCTATGGCTACACCTTC	CASSIPQRPYGYTF
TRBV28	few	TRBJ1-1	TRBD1	TGTGCCAGCAGAATACAGGGGGCACTATCTATGGCTTTCTTT	CASRIQGALSMAFF
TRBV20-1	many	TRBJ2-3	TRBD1	TGCAGTGCTAGAAGACAGGGGATGGGGGATACGCAGTATTTT	CSARRQGMGDTQYF
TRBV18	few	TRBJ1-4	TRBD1	TGTGCCAGCTCACAGGGACAGGATAATGAAAAACTGTTTTTT	CASSQGQDNEKLFF
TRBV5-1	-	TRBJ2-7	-	TGCGCCAGCAGCTTGGCGCAGGTCGGCGAGCAGTACTTC	CASSLAQVGEQYF
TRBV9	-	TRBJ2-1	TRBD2	TGTGCCAGCAGCGTAGATATTAGCGGGATCGGGAAGTTGTTCTTC	CASSVDISGIGKLFF